These 14 T cell receptor beta chains were all obtained from the same sample, sequenced in a study of cytotoxic CD8 clonotypes in ibrutinib-treated CLL (dated by TCRdb to the early 2020s). The library was generated by the immunoSEQ multiplex PCR assay. Drawn from immuneACCESS, this table holds only the in-frame rearrangements with V and J called that TCRdb kept. Clones are partly lost; checked studies trace under half to an unresolved V gene and leave the rest unexplained. The sample contains fewer than 150,000 clones, around 84% of them found a single time. Of the sample, roughly 3.1% falls within the top ten clones. The intended sense of this specimen's time point label: 24 months on ibrutinib. The specimen comprised PBMCs, sampled after 24 months of ibrutinib treatment. The source is a human donor with chronic lymphocytic leukemia.

Regarding this clone: The sample contains more than one DNA sequence encoding this CDR3. This chain uses TRBV6-5 with TRBJ1-1; TRBD1 might be the D (5 bases). The ends were cut back, 5 bases at V and 1 base at J, with 11 bases in the middle. Per germline, CDR1 MNHEY and CDR2 SVGAGI. The CDR3 is 14 amino acids. The CDR3 DNA sequence: TGTGCCAGCAGTCCGACAGACTCGAACACTGAAGCTTTCTTT. Translated: CASSPTDSNTEAFF.

The genes are TRBV19 and TRBJ1-1; tentative D call: TRBD1 (5 bases). The CDR3 totals 13 residues. V lost 3 bases and J lost 5, with 10 bases in between. The germline V gene encodes CDR1 LNHDA and CDR2 SQIVND (reference sequence). The CDR3 bases are TGTGCCAGTAGTATGCAGGGTTGGACTGAAGCTTTCTTT. This sequence encodes CASSMQGWTEAFF.

CDR3 sequence reads: CASSLVAPGQTFSGNTIYF. As DNA, the CDR3 is TGTGCCAGCAGCTTAGTAGCGCCGGGACAGACCTTCTCTGGAAACACCATATATTTT. The rearrangement uses TRBV11-2 and TRBJ1-3; 7 bases align to TRBD1. With 1 base clipped from V and 0 bases from J, the junction kept 12 bases outside the gene matches. CDR3 length equals 19 residues. Germline CDR1 SGHAT, CDR2 FQNNGV.

This clone occurred a few times. The V gene is TRBV27, the J gene TRBJ1-5, with TRBD1 matching over 12 bases. The CDR3 has 16 amino acids. Trimming cost V 5 bases and J 6 bases; bases outside gene matches: 8. Looked up from germline, CDR1 is MNHEY and CDR2 is SMNVEV (reference sequence). Here the CDR3 reads CASSRTGQGAGQPQHF. CDR3 sequence (DNA): TGTGCCAGCAGTAGAACGGGACAGGGGGCTGGTCAGCCCCAGCATTTT.

This clone has just one count. The chain is built from TRBV6-6 and TRBJ2-2; D remains ambiguous. V was clipped by 2 bases and J by 1 base, with 8 bases between them. Germline CDR1 reads MNHNY; CDR2 reads SVGAGI (reference sequence). The CDR3 totals 15 residues. The CDR3, as DNA: TGTGCCAGCAGTTACAGCATCCAGAACACCGGGGAGCTGTTTTTT. Translating gives CASSYSIQNTGELFF.

The chain employs TRBV28 and TRBJ2-5; 9 nucleotides match TRBD1. The germline gives CDR1 MDHEN, CDR2 SYDVKM. CDR3 size: 15 residues. Germline trimming cut 7 bases from V and 6 bases from J; bases unmatched to any gene: 12. CDR3 bases: TGTGCCAGCACCTCACGGGGACAGGGCGCACAGACCCAGTACTTC. Translating it yields CASTSRGQGAQTQYF. Combining the CDR3 with reference TRBV28 and TRBJ2-5 gives the whole variable domain DVKVTQSSRYLVKRTGEKVFLECVQDMDHENMFWYRQDPGLGLRLIYFSYDVKMKEKGDIPEGYSVSREKKERFSLILESASTNQTSMYLCASTSRGQGAQTQYFGPGTRLLVL.

This rearrangement joins TRBV18 to TRBJ1-4; 10 nucleotides agree with TRBD1. This CDR3 is 13 amino acids long. Germline V gene sequence: CDR1 KGHSH, CDR2 LQKENI. Losses at the gene ends were 5 bases for V and 9 bases for J; bases not matched to a gene: 3. Here the CDR3 reads CASSMGQGQKLFF. The CDR3 coding sequence is TGTGCCAGCTCAATGGGACAGGGGCAAAAACTGTTTTTT.

This clone came up once. The genes are TRBV4-1 and TRBJ2-3, with a tentative D call TRBD2 (5 bases). The CDR3 loop spans 16 amino acids. V was pared by 1 base and J by 0 bases, with 11 bases between. CDR1 MGHRA and CDR2 YSYEKL come from the germline V gene. The CDR3, as DNA: TGCGCCAGCAGCCAAGTACCGGGATCCAGCACAGATACGCAGTATTTT. As protein: CASSQVPGSSTDTQYF.

The genes are TRBV7-8 and TRBJ1-3; D not certain. This CDR3 has 14 amino acids. The ends were cut back, 5 bases at V and 2 bases at J, with 10 bases in the middle. Germline V gene data show CDR1 as SGHVS and CDR2 as FQNEAQ. DNA of the CDR3: TGTGCCAGCAGCCACGCCAGGACTGGAAACACCATATATTTT. It codes for CASSHARTGNTIYF.

The chain combines TRBV9 with TRBJ2-7; no clear D gene. Germline CDR1 is SGDLS and CDR2 is YYNGEE. The CDR3 extends over 14 amino acids. V lost 0 bases, J lost 2 bases, and 9 bases lay in between. The CDR3 coding sequence is TGTGCCAGCAGCGTAGGGGCGTTACCCTACGAGCAGTACTTC. This codes for CASSVGALPYEQYF.

This clone was detected once. The J gene is TRBJ2-7, the V gene TRBV14, with TRBD1 identical over 9 bases. The CDR3 sequence is 15 residues long. CDR1 is SGHDN and CDR2 is FVKESK in the germline V gene. V shed 4 bases and J 3 bases; nucleotides not matched to a gene: 7. CDR3 nucleotide sequence: TGTGCCAGCAGCCGACAGGGGGGTACTTTCTACGAGCAGTACTTC. It yields the protein CASSRQGGTFYEQYF.

The chain couples TRBV6-5 to TRBJ1-1, with 7 bases lining up with TRBD1. With V trimmed by 6 bases and J by 7 bases, 5 bases remained unmatched. Germline CDR1 and CDR2: MNHEY and SVGAGI. The CDR3 is 12 amino acids. The CDR3 reads CASSQGGLEAFF. CDR3 bases: TGTGCCAGCAGCCAGGGGGGGCTTGAAGCTTTCTTT.

The chain has TRBV10-3 and TRBJ1-2; the D is unclear. Germline CDR1 reads ENHRY; CDR2 reads SYGVKD. Between the trimmed V and J ends, which lost 0 bases and 3 bases, there was a span of 5 bases. The CDR3 totals 13 residues. The CDR3 region has the DNA TGTGCCATCAGTGAGTCAATGGACTATGGCTACACCTTC. The encoded protein is CAISESMDYGYTF.

The chain recombines TRBV7-9 with TRBJ2-3; 9 bases match TRBD1. The CDR3 loop spans 15 amino acids. V lost 2 bases to trimming and J lost 6 bases; unmatched junction nucleotides: 6. CDR1 and CDR2 (germline): SEHNR, FQNEAQ (reference sequence). Here the CDR3 reads CASSLRDRASDTQYF. The CDR3 coding sequence is TGTGCCAGCAGCTTACGGGACAGGGCGTCGGATACGCAGTATTTT.